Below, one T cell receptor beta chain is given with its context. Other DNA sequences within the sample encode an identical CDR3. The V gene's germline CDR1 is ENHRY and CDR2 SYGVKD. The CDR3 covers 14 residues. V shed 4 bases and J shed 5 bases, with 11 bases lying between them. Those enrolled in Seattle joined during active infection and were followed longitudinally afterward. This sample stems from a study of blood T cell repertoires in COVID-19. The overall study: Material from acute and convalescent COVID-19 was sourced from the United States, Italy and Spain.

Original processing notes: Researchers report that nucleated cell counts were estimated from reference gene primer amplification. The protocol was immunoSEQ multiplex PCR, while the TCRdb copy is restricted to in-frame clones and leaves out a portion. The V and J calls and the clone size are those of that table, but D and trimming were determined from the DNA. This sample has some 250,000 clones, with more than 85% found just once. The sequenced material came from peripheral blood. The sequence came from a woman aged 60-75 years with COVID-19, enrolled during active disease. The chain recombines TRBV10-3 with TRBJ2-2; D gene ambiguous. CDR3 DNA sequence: TGTGCCATCAGTGGCCTTGCCGCGACCGGGGAGCTGTTTTTT. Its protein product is CAISGLAATGELFF.